These T cell receptor beta chains were read from a single sample in a study of T cell responses to AZD1222 COVID-19 vaccine. Here immunoSEQ multiplex PCR was the method, and the copy in TCRdb shows in-frame clones only, minus some. The sample gives tens of thousands of clones, roughly nine tenths of which show up once; 15% to 20% is in the top ten. The material was peripheral blood, obtained on day 0 of AZD1222 vaccination. The origin of the receptors is an adult in good health. Each CDR3 is given with its conserved first and last residue. The D gene is left open where the match is weak. Clone size is stated in some rows and not others, as once, few, many or a class when expanded.

J: TRBJ1-2
size: NA
D: NA
V: TRBV10-1
CDR3: CASSGLGTNYGYTF
DNA: TGCGCCAGCAGTGGGCTGGGGACTAACTATGGCTACACCTTC

J: TRBJ2-7
size: NA
D: TRBD1
V: TRBV27
CDR3: CASSPSSGTGKFSYEQYF
DNA: TGTGCCAGCAGTCCGTCTTCCGGGACAGGGAAATTTTCCTACGAGCAGTACTTC

J: TRBJ2-7
size: NA
D: NA
V: TRBV6-5
CDR3: CASSYLYEQYF
DNA: TGTGCCAGCAGTTATCTTTACGAGCAGTACTTC

J: TRBJ2-1
size: NA
D: TRBD2
V: TRBV7-9
CDR3: CASSRGGPTNEQFF
DNA: TGTGCCAGCAGCCGCGGGGGTCCCACAAATGAGCAGTTCTTC

J: TRBJ1-1
size: NA
D: NA
V: TRBV12-3/TRBV12-4
CDR3: CASSLGSSTEAFF
DNA: TGTGCCAGCAGTTTAGGTTCGAGCACTGAAGCTTTCTTT

J: TRBJ1-1
size: NA
D: NA
V: TRBV3-1/TRBV3-2
CDR3: CASSLGDTEAFF
DNA: TGTGCCAGCAGCCTTGGGGACACTGAAGCTTTCTTT

J: TRBJ2-5
size: few
D: TRBD2
V: TRBV28
CDR3: CASIRRLAGNPRETQYF
DNA: TGTGCCAGCATTAGAAGACTAGCGGGAAACCCCAGAGAGACCCAGTACTTC

J: TRBJ2-2
size: NA
D: TRBD2
V: TRBV28
CDR3: CASMGLAGGIHGAGELFF
DNA: TGTGCCTCGATGGGACTAGCGGGAGGGATACACGGCGCCGGGGAGCTGTTTTTT

J: TRBJ2-3
size: NA
D: NA
V: TRBV5-5
CDR3: CASSPGPRSTDTQYF
DNA: TGTGCCAGCAGCCCGGGACCGCGTAGCACAGATACGCAGTATTTT

J: TRBJ1-5
size: NA
D: NA
V: TRBV27
CDR3: CASRSSNQPQHF
DNA: TGTGCCAGCAGATCAAGCAATCAGCCCCAGCATTTT

J: TRBJ1-2
size: NA
D: NA
V: TRBV5-4
CDR3: CASSPGLNYGYTF
DNA: TGTGCCAGCAGCCCGGGACTGAACTATGGCTACACCTTC

J: TRBJ1-1
size: NA
D: NA
V: TRBV6-5
CDR3: CASTPRGALGTEAFF
DNA: TGTGCCAGCACCCCGAGGGGGGCGCTTGGCACTGAAGCTTTCTTT

J: TRBJ1-2
size: few
D: NA
V: TRBV12-5
CDR3: CASGLPQGWTVTDGYTF
DNA: TGTGCTAGTGGTTTGCCTCAGGGGTGGACGGTTACGGATGGCTACACCTTC

J: TRBJ1-2
size: NA
D: NA
V: TRBV18
CDR3: CASSPGENYGYTF
DNA: TGTGCCAGCTCACCAGGAGAAAACTATGGCTACACCTTC

J: TRBJ2-7
size: NA
D: NA
V: TRBV9
CDR3: CASVRRRGEEEQYF
DNA: TGTGCCAGCGTCCGACGGAGAGGAGAGGAGGAGCAGTACTTC

J: TRBJ2-7
size: NA
D: NA
V: TRBV2
CDR3: CASSENRPSQYF
DNA: TGTGCCAGCAGTGAAAATCGCCCCAGTCAGTACTTC

J: TRBJ1-3
size: few
D: NA
V: TRBV10-2
CDR3: CASSTRTGNTIYF
DNA: TGCGCCAGCAGCACTAGGACTGGAAACACCATATATTTT

J: TRBJ2-7
size: once
D: NA
V: TRBV18
CDR3: CASSPAGGYEQYF
DNA: TGTGCCAGCTCACCTGCTGGCGGGTACGAGCAGTACTTC

J: TRBJ1-1
size: NA
D: TRBD1
V: TRBV19
CDR3: CASRGQGDTEAFF
DNA: TGTGCCAGCAGGGGACAGGGGGACACTGAAGCTTTCTTT

J: TRBJ2-1
size: few
D: TRBD2
V: TRBV3-1/TRBV3-2
CDR3: CASSQEGTSGNEQFF
DNA: TGTGCCAGCAGCCAAGAAGGAACTAGCGGCAATGAGCAGTTCTTC

J: TRBJ2-7
size: NA
D: TRBD1
V: TRBV2
CDR3: CASRGQEYEQYF
DNA: TGTGCCAGCAGGGGACAGGAGTACGAGCAGTACTTC

J: TRBJ2-6
size: NA
D: NA
V: TRBV9
CDR3: CASSVGTSGANVLTF
DNA: TGTGCCAGCAGCGTAGGGACCTCTGGGGCCAACGTCCTGACTTTC